Below are 4 T cell receptor beta chains sequenced from a single sample in a study of shared clonotypes between healthy human individuals. Positively selected for CCR7, the CD45RO-negative cells used as naive CD8 cells excluded terminally differentiated effector memory CD45RA+ cells. Only in-frame clones appear in the TCRdb table, and some are missing; sequencing was by immunoSEQ multiplex PCR. This sample has hundreds of thousands of clones; 92% occur once, and the top ten carry approximately 24%. What was sequenced was naive CD8+ T cells sorted from blood. The receptors shown here come from a man aged 25-45 years in good health.

This clone has only one observation. This chain joins TRBV28 and TRBJ2-5; 7 bases agree with TRBD2. Looked up from germline, CDR1 is MDHEN and CDR2 is SYDVKM. Trimming took 7 bases from V and 9 from J; bases not matched to a gene: 2. The CDR3 is made up of 10 amino acids. This CDR3 reads CASNGGAQYF. The CDR3 coding sequence is TGTGCCAGCAATGGGGGGGCCCAGTACTTC.

The chain joins TRBV7-9 to TRBJ2-3, with 8 positions matching TRBD2. V trimming: 5 bases; J trimming: 4 bases; junction bases outside the gene matches: 11. The CDR3 totals 16 residues. Germline-derived CDR1 and CDR2 are SEHNR and FQNEAQ (reference sequence). DNA of the CDR3: TGTGCCAGCAGCCCCGTCCTGCGGGAGGAGCCAGATACGCAGTATTTT. Translated, it gives CASSPVLREEPDTQYF.

The chain combines TRBV5-4 with TRBJ1-3; 7 bases align to TRBD1. CDR1 and CDR2 (germline): SGHNT, YYREEE (reference sequence). The V and J ends lost 4 bases and 2 bases, in that order; junction bases with no gene match: 3. The CDR3 length is 14 residues. CDR3 nucleotide sequence: TGTGCCAGCAGCGTGACAGGGCCTGGAAACACCATATATTTT. As protein: CASSVTGPGNTIYF.

This chain joins TRBV7-9 and TRBJ1-1; TRBD1 matches at 10 bases. V shed 0 bases, J shed 8 bases, and the junction held 6 bases outside the gene matches. The CDR3 covers 15 residues. CDR1 and CDR2 (germline): SEHNR, FQNEAQ (reference sequence). The CDR3 nucleotides are TGTGCCAGCAGCTTAGCTGGGACAGGGGCCACAGAAGCTTTCTTT. This translates into CASSLAGTGATEAFF.